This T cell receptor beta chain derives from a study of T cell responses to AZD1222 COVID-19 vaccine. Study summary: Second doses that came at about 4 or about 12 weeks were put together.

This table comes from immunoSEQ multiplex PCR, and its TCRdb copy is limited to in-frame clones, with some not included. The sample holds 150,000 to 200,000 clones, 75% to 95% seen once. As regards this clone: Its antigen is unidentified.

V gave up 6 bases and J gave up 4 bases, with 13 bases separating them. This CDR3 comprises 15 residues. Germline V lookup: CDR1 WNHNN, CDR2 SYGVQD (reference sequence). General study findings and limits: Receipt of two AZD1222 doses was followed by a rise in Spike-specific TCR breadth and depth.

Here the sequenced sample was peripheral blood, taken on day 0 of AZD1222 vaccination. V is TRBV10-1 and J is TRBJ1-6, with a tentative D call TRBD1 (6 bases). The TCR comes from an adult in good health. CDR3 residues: CASRGARSYNSPLHF. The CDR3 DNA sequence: TGCGCCAGCAGGGGGGCGCGATCTTATAATTCACCCCTCCACTTT.